This TCR beta chain is drawn from a study of cytomegalovirus exposure and HLA in healthy donors. From germline, CDR1 is SGHNT and CDR2 YYREEE (reference sequence). V was clipped by 0 bases and J by 5 bases; unmatched bases: 5. CDR3 length: 15 residues. PCR amplification relied on 60 Vbeta primers (plus 13 Jbeta primers). TCRdb keeps only in-frame clones here, not all; method: immunoSEQ multiplex PCR. This sample has 150,000 to 200,000 clones, with 62% found just once. This sequence originates from a man aged 35 to 55 in good health and CMV-seronegative. J is TRBJ2-7 and V is TRBV5-4; 10 bases are a match to TRBD2. The sample taken for sequencing was PBMCs. CDR3 amino acids: CASSLAAGGPHEQYF. The DNA for the CDR3 is TGTGCCAGCAGCTTGGCAGCGGGAGGGCCCCACGAGCAGTACTTC.